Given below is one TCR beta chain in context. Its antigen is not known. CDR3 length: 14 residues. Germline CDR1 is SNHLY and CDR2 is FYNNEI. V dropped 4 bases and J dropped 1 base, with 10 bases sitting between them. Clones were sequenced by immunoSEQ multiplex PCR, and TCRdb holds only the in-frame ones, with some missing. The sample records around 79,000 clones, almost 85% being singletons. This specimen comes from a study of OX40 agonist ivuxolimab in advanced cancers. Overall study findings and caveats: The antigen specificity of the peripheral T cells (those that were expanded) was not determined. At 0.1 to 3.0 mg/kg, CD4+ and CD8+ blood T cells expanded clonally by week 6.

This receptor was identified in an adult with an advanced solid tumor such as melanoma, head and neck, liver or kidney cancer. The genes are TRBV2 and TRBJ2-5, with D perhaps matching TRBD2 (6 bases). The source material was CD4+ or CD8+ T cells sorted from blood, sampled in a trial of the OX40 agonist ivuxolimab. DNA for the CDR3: TGTGCCAGCAGTGCAGGGCGGGGCCAAGAGACCCAGTACTTC. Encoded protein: CASSAGRGQETQYF.